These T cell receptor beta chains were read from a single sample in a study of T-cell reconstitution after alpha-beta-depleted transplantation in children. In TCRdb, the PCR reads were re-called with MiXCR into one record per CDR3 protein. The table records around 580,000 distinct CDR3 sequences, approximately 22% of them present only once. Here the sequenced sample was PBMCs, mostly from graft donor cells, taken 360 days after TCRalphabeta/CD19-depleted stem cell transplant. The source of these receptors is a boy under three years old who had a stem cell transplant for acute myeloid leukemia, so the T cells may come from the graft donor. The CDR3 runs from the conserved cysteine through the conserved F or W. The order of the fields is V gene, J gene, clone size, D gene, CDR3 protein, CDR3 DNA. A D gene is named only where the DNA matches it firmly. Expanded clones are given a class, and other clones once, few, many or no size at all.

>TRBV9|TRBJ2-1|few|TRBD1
CASSPPDDRVYEQFF
TGTGCCAGCAGCCCTCCTGACGACAGGGTATATGAGCAGTTCTTC
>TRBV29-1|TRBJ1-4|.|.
CSVEGDEKLFF
TGCAGCGTCGAGGGGGATGAAAAACTGTTTTTT
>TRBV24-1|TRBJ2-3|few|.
CATSDRDTQYF
TGTGCCACCAGTGATCGTGATACGCAGTATTTT
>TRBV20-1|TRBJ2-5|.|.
CSANMGGARETQYF
TGCAGTGCAAATATGGGGGGGGCACGGGAGACCCAGTACTTC
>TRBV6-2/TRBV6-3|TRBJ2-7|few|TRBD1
CASVRAGQGYEQYF
TGTGCCAGCGTACGAGCGGGACAGGGGTACGAGCAGTACTTC
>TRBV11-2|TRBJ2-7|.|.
CASSPPMGASYEQYF
TGTGCCAGCAGTCCCCCCATGGGAGCATCCTACGAGCAGTACTTC
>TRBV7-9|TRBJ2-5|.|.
CASKGEGETQYF
TGTGCCAGCAAGGGTGAGGGAGAGACCCAGTACTTC
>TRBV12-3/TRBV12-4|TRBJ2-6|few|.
CASSPGLPRTGANVLTF
TGTGCCAGCAGCCCTGGGCTCCCCCGGACTGGGGCCAACGTCCTGACTTTC
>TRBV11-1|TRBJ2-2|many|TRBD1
CASSLADGVGTVNTGELFF
TGTGCCAGCAGCTTAGCGGATGGAGTCGGGACAGTGAACACCGGGGAGCTGTTTTTT
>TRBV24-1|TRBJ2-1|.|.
CATSDGSYEQFF
TGTGCCACCAGTGACGGCTCCTATGAGCAGTTCTTC
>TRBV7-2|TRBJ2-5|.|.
CASMARWQDETQYF
TGTGCCAGCATGGCCCGGTGGCAGGACGAGACCCAGTACTTC
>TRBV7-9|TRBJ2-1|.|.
CASSLGERSGPNEQFF
TGTGCCAGCAGCCTGGGGGAGAGGAGCGGCCCAAATGAGCAGTTCTTC
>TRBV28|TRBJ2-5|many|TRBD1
CASSRDRPRETQYF
TGTGCCAGCAGCCGGGACAGGCCGAGAGAGACCCAGTACTTC
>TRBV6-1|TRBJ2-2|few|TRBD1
CASSFRDRGTGELFF
TGTGCCAGCAGCTTCCGGGACAGGGGCACCGGGGAGCTGTTTTTT
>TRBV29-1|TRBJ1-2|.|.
CSVEAQSDYGYTF
TGCAGCGTTGAAGCGCAGTCTGACTATGGCTACACCTTC
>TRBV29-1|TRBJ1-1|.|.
CSVGSGHMNTEAFF
TGCAGCGTTGGGTCGGGACATATGAACACTGAAGCTTTCTTT
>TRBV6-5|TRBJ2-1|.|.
CASSSSVYNEQFF
TGTGCCAGCAGTTCTTCAGTTTACAATGAGCAGTTCTTC
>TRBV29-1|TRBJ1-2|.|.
CSVERGNYGYTF
TGCAGCGTTGAACGGGGAAACTATGGCTACACCTTC
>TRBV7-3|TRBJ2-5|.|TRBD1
CASSISGQGQETQYF
TGTGCCAGCAGCATATCGGGACAGGGTCAAGAGACCCAGTACTTC
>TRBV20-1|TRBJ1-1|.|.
CSAKGLTEAFF
TGCAGTGCTAAGGGGCTTACTGAAGCTTTCTTT
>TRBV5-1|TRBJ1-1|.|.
CASSPHPEGTEAFF
TGCGCCAGCAGCCCCCATCCCGAGGGCACTGAAGCTTTCTTT
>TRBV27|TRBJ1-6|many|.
CASSLRQWGNSPLHF
TGTGCCAGCAGTCTTCGACAGTGGGGCAATTCACCCCTCCACTTT
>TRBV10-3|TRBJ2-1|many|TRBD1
CAISEQGLGEQFF
TGTGCCATCAGTGAACAGGGGCTGGGTGAGCAGTTCTTC
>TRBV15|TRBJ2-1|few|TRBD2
CATSERGGANNEQFF
TGTGCCACCAGCGAGCGCGGGGGGGCTAACAATGAGCAGTTCTTC
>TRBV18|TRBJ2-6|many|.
CASSPPNRAGANVLTF
TGTGCCAGCTCACCACCGAACAGGGCTGGGGCCAACGTCCTGACTTTC
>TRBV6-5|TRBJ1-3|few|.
CASSSAGSRSGNTIYF
TGTGCCAGCAGTTCGGCAGGGTCGCGCTCTGGAAACACCATATATTTT
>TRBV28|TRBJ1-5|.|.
CASSLIGTLVLGNQPQHF
TGTGCCAGCAGTTTAATTGGGACTCTGGTGCTAGGCAATCAGCCCCAGCATTTT
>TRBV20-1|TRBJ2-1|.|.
CSARGEQFF
TGCAGTGCTAGAGGGGAGCAGTTCTTC
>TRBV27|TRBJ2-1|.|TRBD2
CASSLLSGGANEQFF
TGTGCCAGCAGTTTATTGAGCGGGGGGGCCAATGAGCAGTTCTTC
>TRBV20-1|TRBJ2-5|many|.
CSAPSVGDETQYF
TGCAGTGCCCCAAGCGTGGGGGACGAGACCCAGTACTTC
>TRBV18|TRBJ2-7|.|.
CASSPDPLEQYF
TGTGCCAGCTCACCAGATCCCCTCGAGCAGTACTTC
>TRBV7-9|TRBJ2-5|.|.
CASSPAERETQYF
TGTGCCAGCAGCCCCGCGGAAAGGGAGACCCAGTACTTC
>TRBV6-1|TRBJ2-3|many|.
CASTTPGTDTQYF
TGTGCCAGCACCACCCCCGGCACAGATACGCAGTATTTT
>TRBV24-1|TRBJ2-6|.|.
CATSDADSFFSGANVLTF
TGTGCCACCAGTGACGCCGACAGTTTCTTCTCTGGGGCCAACGTCCTGACTTTC
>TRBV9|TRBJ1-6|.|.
CASSVRGAGNSPLHF
TGTGCCAGCAGCGTCCGAGGGGCCGGTAATTCACCCCTCCACTTT
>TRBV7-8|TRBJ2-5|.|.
CASSLRFGRGQETQYF
TGTGCCAGCAGCTTAAGGTTCGGCAGGGGCCAAGAGACCCAGTACTTC
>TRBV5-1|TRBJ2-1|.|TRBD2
CASSYLAGAGNEQFF
TGCGCCAGCAGCTATCTAGCGGGGGCCGGGAATGAGCAGTTCTTC
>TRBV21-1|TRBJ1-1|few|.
CASSKGEQGGSEAFF
TGTGCCAGCAGCAAAGGTGAACAGGGAGGGTCTGAAGCTTTCTTT
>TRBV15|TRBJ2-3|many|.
CATSTGRFTDTQYF
TGTGCCACCAGCACGGGGCGCTTTACAGATACGCAGTATTTT
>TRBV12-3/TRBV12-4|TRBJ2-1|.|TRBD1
CASSFPDRPDNEQFF
TGTGCCAGCAGTTTCCCGGACAGGCCCGACAATGAGCAGTTCTTC
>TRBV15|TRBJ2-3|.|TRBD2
CATSRDEGRGLAGDTQYF
TGTGCCACCAGCAGAGATGAGGGGAGAGGACTAGCGGGCGATACGCAGTATTTT
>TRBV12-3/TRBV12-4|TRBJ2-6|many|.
CASSLPGPGANVLTF
TGTGCCAGCAGTTTACCGGGGCCTGGGGCCAACGTCCTGACTTTC
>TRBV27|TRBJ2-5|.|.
CASWSKGFRETQYF
TGTGCCAGCTGGTCGAAGGGGTTCCGGGAGACCCAGTACTTC
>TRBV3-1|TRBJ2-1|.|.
CASSQGWGLTYNEQFF
TGTGCCAGCAGCCAAGGTTGGGGGTTAACCTACAATGAGCAGTTCTTC
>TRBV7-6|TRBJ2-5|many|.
CASSLGPEEGVQYF
TGTGCCAGCAGCCTAGGCCCCGAGGAGGGAGTCCAGTACTTC
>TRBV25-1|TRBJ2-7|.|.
CASRYRFTDEQYF
TGTGCCAGCAGGTACAGGTTCACGGACGAGCAGTACTTC
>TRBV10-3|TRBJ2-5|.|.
CAISEPGPAGVTQYF
TGTGCCATCAGTGAGCCGGGGCCCGCCGGGGTGACCCAGTACTTC
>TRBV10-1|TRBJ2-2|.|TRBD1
CASTGTGTGELFF
TGCGCCAGCACAGGGACAGGGACCGGGGAGCTGTTTTTT
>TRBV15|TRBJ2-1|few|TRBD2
CATSLPRGGAYNEQFF
TGTGCCACCAGCCTTCCCCGCGGGGGGGCCTACAATGAGCAGTTCTTC
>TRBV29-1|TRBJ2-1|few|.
CSVEDDVQLASYNEQFF
TGCAGCGTTGAAGATGACGTGCAACTAGCCTCTTACAATGAGCAGTTCTTC
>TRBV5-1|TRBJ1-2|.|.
CASSFDPGGAFGYTF
TGCGCCAGCAGCTTCGACCCGGGGGGGGCTTTTGGCTACACCTTC
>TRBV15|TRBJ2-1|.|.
CATSRVVLGNEQFF
TGTGCCACCAGCAGAGTTGTGCTGGGGAATGAGCAGTTCTTC
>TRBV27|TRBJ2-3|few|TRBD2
CASSPGTSGYTDTQYF
TGTGCCAGCAGCCCAGGGACTAGCGGATACACAGATACGCAGTATTTT
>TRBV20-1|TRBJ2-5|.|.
CSANLGNFQETQYF
TGCAGTGCTAACCTGGGTAACTTCCAAGAGACCCAGTACTTC
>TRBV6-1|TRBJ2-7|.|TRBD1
CASSRGQGKGYEQYF
TGTGCCAGCAGTCGCGGACAGGGGAAGGGCTACGAGCAGTACTTC